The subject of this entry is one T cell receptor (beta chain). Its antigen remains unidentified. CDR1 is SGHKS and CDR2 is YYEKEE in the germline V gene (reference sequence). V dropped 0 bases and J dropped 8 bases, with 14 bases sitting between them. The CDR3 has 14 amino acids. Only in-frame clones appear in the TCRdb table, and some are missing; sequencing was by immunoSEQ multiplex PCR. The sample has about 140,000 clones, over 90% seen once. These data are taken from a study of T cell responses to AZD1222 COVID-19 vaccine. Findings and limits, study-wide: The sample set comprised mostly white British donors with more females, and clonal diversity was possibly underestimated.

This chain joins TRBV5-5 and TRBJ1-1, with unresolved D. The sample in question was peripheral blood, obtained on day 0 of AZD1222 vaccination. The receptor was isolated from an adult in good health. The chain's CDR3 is CASSLAGLQVEAFF. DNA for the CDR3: TGTGCCAGCAGCTTGGCTGGCCTGCAGGTAGAAGCTTTCTTT.